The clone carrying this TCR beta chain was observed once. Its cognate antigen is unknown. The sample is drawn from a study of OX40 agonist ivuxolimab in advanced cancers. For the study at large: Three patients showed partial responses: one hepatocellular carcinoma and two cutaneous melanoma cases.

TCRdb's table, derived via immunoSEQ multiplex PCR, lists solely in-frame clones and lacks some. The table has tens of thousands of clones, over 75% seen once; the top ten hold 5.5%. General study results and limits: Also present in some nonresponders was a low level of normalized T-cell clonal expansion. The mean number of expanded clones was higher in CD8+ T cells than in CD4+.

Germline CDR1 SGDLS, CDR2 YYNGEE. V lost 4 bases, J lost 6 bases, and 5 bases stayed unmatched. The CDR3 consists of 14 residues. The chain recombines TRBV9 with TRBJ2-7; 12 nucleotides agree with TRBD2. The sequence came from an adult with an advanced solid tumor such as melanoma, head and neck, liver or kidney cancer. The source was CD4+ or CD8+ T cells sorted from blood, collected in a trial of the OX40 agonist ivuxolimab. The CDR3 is CASSREGLAGEQYF. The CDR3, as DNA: TGTGCCAGCAGCCGAGAGGGACTAGCGGGCGAGCAGTACTTC.